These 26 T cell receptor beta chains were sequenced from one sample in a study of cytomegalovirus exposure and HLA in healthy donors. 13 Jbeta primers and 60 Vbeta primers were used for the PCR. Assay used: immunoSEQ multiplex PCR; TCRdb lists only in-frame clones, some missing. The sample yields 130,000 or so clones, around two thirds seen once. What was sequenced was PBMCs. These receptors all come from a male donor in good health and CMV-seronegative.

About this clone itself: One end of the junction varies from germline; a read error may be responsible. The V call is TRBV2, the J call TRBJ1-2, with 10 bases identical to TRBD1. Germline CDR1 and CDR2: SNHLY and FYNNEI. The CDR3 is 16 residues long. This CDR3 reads CASIPGTGVLPYGYPF. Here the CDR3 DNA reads TGTGCCAGCATTCCCGGGACAGGGGTTCTCCCATATGGCTACCCCTTC. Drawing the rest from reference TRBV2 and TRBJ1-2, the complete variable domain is EPEVTQTPSHQVTQMGQEVILRCVPISNHLYFYWYRQILGQKVEFLVSFYNNEISEKSEIFDDQFSVERPDGSNFTLKIRSTKLEDSAMYFCASIPGTGVLPYGYPFGSGTRLTVV.

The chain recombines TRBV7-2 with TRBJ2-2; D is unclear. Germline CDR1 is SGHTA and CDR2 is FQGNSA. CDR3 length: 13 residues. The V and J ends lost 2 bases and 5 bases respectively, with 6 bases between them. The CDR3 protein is CASSLPLTGELFF. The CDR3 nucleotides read TGTGCCAGCAGCTTACCCCTAACCGGGGAGCTGTTTTTT.

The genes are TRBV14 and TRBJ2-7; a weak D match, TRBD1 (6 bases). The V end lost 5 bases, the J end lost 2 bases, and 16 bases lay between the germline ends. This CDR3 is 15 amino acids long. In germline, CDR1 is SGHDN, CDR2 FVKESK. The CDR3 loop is CASSVVRGDPYEQYF. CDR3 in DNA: TGTGCCAGCAGCGTGGTCAGGGGTGATCCCTACGAGCAGTACTTC.

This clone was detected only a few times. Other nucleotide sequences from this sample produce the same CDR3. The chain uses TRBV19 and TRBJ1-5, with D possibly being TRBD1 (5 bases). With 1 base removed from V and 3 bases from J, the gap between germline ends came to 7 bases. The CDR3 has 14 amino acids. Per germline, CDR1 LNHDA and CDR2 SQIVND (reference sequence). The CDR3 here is CASSIAGNNQPQHF. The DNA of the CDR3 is TGTGCCAGTAGTATAGCAGGGAACAATCAGCCCCAGCATTTT.

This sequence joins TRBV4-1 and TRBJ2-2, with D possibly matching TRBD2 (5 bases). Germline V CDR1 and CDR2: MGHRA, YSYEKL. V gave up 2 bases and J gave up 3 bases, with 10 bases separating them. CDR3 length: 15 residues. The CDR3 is CASSQPAVDTGELFF. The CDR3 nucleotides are TGCGCCAGCAGCCAACCAGCGGTGGACACCGGGGAGCTGTTTTTT.

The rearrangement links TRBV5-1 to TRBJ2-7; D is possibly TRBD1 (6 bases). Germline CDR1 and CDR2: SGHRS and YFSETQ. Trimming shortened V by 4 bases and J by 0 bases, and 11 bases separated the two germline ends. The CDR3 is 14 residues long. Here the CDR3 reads CASSDTGSSYEQYF. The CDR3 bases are TGCGCCAGCAGCGATACAGGGAGCTCCTACGAGCAGTACTTC.

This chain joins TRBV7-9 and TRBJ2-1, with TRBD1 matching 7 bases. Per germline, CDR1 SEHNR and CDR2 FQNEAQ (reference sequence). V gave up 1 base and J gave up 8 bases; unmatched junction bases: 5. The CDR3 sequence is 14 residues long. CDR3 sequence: CASSLGHRGDEQFF. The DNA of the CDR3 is TGTGCCAGCAGCTTAGGTCACAGGGGCGATGAGCAGTTCTTC.

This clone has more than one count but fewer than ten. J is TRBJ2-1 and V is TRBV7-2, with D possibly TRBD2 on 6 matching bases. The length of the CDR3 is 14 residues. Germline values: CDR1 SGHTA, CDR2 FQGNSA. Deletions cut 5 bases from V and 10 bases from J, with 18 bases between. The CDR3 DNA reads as TGTGCCAGCAGCCCCTACCTGGAGGGTAGAGAGCAGTTCTTC. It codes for CASSPYLEGREQFF. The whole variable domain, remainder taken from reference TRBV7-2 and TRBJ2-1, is GAGVSQSPSNKVTEKGKDVELRCDPISGHTALYWYRQSLGQGLEFLIYFQGNSAPDKSGLPSDRFSAERTGGSVSTLTIQRTQQEDSAVYLCASSPYLEGREQFFGPGTRLTVL.

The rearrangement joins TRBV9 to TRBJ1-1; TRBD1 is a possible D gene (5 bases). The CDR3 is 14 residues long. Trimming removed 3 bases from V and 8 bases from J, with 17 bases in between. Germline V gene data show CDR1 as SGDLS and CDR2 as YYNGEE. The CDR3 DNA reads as TGTGCCAGCAGCGGGGACTTCGACGGAGAAGAAGCTTTCTTT. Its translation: CASSGDFDGEEAFF.

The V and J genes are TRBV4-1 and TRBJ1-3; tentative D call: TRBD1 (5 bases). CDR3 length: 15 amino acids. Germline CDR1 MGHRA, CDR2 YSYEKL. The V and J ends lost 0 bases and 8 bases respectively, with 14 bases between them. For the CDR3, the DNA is TGCGCCAGCAGCCAAGAAGGGCAGGGTGGTTACACCATATATTTT. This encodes CASSQEGQGGYTIYF.

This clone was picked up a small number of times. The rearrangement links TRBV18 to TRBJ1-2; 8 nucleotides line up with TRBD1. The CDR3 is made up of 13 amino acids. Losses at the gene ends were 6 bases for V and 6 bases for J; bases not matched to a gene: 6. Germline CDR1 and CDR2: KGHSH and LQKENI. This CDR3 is CASSFDRGDGYTF. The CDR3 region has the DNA TGTGCCAGCTCGTTCGACAGGGGAGATGGCTACACCTTC.

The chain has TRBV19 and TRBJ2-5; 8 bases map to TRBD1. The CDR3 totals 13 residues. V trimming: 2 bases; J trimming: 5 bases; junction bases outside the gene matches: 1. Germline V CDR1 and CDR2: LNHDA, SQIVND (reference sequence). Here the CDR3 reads CASSITGGETQYF. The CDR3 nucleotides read TGTGCCAGTAGTATAACAGGGGGGGAGACCCAGTACTTC.

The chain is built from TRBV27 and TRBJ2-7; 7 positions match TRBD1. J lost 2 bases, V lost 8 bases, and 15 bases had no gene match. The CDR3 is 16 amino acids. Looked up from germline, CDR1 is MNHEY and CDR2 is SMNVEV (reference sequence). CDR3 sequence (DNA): TGTGCCAGCCAAAGAGTCCAAGGGACAGTACCCTACGAGCAGTACTTC. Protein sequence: CASQRVQGTVPYEQYF.

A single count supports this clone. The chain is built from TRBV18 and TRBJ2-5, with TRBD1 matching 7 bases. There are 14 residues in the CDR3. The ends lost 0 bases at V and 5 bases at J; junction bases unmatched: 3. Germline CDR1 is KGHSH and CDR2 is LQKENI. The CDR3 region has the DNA TGTGCCAGCTCACCACCGGGCAGGGGGGAGACCCAGTACTTC. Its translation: CASSPPGRGETQYF.

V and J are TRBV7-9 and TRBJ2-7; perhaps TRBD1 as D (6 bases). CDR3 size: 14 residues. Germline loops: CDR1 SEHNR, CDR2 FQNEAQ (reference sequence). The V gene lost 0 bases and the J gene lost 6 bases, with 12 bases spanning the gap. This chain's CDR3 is CASSLAGANIEQYF. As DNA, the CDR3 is TGTGCCAGCAGCTTAGCGGGGGCCAATATCGAGCAGTACTTC.

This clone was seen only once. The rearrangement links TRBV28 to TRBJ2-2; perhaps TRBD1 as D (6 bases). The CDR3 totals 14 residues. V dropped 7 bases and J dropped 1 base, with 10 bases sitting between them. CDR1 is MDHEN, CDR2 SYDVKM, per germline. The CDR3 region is CASIRGQNTGELFF. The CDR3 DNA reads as TGTGCCAGCATACGGGGACAGAACACCGGGGAGCTGTTTTTT.

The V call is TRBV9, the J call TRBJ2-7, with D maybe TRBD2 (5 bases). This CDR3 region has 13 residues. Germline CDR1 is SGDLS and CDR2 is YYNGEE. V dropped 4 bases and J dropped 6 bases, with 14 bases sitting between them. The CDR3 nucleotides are TGTGCCAGCAGCCCACCCCGAGGGAGCGAGCAGTACTTC. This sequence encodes CASSPPRGSEQYF.

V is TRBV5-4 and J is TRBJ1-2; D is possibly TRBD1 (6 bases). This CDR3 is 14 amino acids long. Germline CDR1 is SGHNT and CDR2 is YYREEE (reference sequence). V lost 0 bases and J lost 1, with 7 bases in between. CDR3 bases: TGTGCCAGCAGCTTGGACAGGGTTAACTATGGCTACACCTTC. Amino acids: CASSLDRVNYGYTF.

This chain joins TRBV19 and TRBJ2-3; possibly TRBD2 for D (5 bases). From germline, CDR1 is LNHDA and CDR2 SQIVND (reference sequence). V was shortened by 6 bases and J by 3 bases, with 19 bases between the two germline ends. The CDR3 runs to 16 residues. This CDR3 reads CASSHRLARRTDTQYF. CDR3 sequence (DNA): TGTGCCAGTAGCCACCGGCTAGCCCGGAGGACAGATACGCAGTATTTT.

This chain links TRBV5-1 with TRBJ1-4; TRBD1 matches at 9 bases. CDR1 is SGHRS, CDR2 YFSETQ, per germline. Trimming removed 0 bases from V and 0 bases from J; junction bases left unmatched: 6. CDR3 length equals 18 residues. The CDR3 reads CASSLGTGAMATNEKLFF. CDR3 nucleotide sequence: TGCGCCAGCAGCTTGGGGACAGGGGCGATGGCAACTAATGAAAAACTGTTTTTT.

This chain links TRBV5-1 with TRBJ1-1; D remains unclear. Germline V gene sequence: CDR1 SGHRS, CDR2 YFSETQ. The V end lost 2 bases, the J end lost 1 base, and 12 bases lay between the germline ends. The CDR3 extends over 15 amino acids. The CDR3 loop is CASSFTGGGNTEAFF. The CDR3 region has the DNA TGCGCCAGCAGCTTCACCGGTGGCGGGAACACTGAAGCTTTCTTT.

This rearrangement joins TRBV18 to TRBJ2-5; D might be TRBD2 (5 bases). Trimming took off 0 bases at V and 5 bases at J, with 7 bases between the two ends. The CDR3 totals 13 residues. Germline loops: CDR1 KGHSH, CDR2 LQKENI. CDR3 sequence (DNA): TGTGCCAGCTCACCACCGGAGCGGGAGACCCAGTACTTC. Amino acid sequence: CASSPPERETQYF.

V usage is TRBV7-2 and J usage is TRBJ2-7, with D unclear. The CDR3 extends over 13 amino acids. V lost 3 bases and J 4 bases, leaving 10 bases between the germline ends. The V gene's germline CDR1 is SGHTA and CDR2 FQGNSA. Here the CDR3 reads CASSFDIFYEQYF. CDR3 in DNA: TGTGCCAGCAGCTTTGACATTTTTTACGAGCAGTACTTC.

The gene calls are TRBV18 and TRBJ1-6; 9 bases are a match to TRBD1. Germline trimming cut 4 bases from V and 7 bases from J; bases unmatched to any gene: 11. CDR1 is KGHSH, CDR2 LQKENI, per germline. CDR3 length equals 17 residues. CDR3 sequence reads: CASSQDQTTGGNSPLHF. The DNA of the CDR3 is TGTGCCAGCTCACAGGACCAGACGACAGGGGGAAATTCACCCCTCCACTTT.

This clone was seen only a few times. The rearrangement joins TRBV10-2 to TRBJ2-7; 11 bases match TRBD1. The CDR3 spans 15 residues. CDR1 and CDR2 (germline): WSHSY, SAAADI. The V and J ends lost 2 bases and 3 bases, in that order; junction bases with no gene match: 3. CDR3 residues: CASSEVGTGGYEQYF. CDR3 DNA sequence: TGCGCCAGCAGTGAGGTTGGGACAGGGGGCTACGAGCAGTACTTC.

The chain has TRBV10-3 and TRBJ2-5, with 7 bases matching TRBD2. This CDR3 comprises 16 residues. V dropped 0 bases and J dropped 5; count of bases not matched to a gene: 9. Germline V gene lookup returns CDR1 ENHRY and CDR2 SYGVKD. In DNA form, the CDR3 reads TGTGCCATCAGTGAGTCTCGTGAGCGGGGCGGGGAGACCCAGTACTTC. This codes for CAISESRERGGETQYF.